The clone carrying this T cell receptor (beta chain) was seen a few times. Germline CDR1 ENHRY, CDR2 SYGVKD. The CDR3 sequence is 14 residues long. V was clipped by 4 bases and J by 4 bases, with 14 bases between them. The record originates from a study of T-cell reconstitution after alpha-beta-depleted transplantation in children. Unique molecular identifiers were incorporated when the TCRbeta library was constructed. TCRdb redid the calling of the PCR reads with MiXCR, one entry per CDR3 protein. Seen here are 600,000 to 700,000 distinct CDR3 sequences, roughly 17% observed once, and the top ten hold 0.8% to 1.1%.

The sample here was PBMCs from the stem cell graft donor, taken from the stem cell graft. The chain joins TRBV10-3 to TRBJ2-7; no clear D gene. The TCR comes from a human donor who donated a stem cell graft to a child with acute myeloid leukemia. CDR3 loop: CAISGSGQSYEQYV. The CDR3 bases are TGTGCCATCAGTGGAAGTGGGCAAAGTTACGAGCAGTACGTC.